This paragraph covers one T cell receptor beta chain sequence. The antigen remains undetermined. The CDR3 contains 16 residues. Trimming removed 5 bases from V and 3 bases from J; junction bases left unmatched: 4. Looked up from germline, CDR1 is KGHSH and CDR2 is LQKENI. This sample was included in a study of OX40 agonist ivuxolimab in advanced cancers. At the level of the study: Patients were treated with intravenous ivuxolimab, dosed at 0.01 to 10 mg/kg and infused every 2 weeks.

Samples of blood were obtained at baseline, on cycle 4 day 1, and on cycle 7 day 1. Study-level findings and limits: CD4+ and CD8+ blood T cells expanded clonally by week 6 at 0.1 to 3.0 mg/kg.

Clones were read by immunoSEQ multiplex PCR, and TCRdb kept only the in-frame ones, dropping some. Seen here are almost 85,000 clones, 89% observed once, and the top ten hold around 0.19%. The material was CD4+ or CD8+ T cells sorted from blood, obtained in a trial of the OX40 agonist ivuxolimab. The J gene is TRBJ2-7, the V gene TRBV18; 16 bases fit TRBD2. This sequence was found in an adult with an advanced solid tumor such as melanoma, head and neck, liver or kidney cancer. The CDR3 DNA reads as TGTGCCAGCTCATCCGGGACTAGCGGGAGGGGCTACGAGCAGTACTTC. Its translation: CASSSGTSGRGYEQYF.